This T cell receptor (beta chain) was captured in a study of T cell responses to AZD1222 COVID-19 vaccine. TCRdb keeps only in-frame clones here, not all; method: immunoSEQ multiplex PCR. This table has 150,000 or so clones, about 89% appearing once. This clone appeared a single time. No antigen is known for it. Study-wide results and caveats: None of the repertoires were sampled until the peak T cell response had passed. Baseline testing showed seropositivity in only six AZD1222 recipients. Regions 160-218 and 743-854 held dominance among vaccine-associated CD4 TCRs, which spanned spike. Breadth and depth of Spike-specific TCRs rose after two AZD1222 doses.

V was shortened by 5 bases and J by 2 bases, with 18 bases between the two germline ends. The CDR3 length is 16 residues. Germline CDR1 is SGHTA and CDR2 is FQGNSA. The sample was peripheral blood, taken on day 0 of AZD1222 vaccination. This receptor was obtained from an adult in good health. The chain joins TRBV7-2 to TRBJ1-1; TRBD1 might be the D (6 bases). The CDR3 DNA sequence: TGTGCCAGCAGCCTCCGGGAGGGGGGATTCAACACTGAAGCTTTCTTT. Residues: CASSLREGGFNTEAFF.